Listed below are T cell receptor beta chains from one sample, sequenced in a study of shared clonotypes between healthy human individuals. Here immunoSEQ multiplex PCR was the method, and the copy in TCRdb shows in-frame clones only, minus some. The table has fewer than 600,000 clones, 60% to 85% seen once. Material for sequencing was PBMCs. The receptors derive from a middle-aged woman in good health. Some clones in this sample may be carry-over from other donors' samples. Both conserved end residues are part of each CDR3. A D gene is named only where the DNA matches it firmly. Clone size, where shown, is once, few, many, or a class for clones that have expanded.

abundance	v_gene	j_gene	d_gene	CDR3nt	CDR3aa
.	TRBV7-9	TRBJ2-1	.	TGTGCCAGCAGCTTCGGCGCCGTCGGGAGTCTCCCGGGTAACAATGAGCAGTTCTTC	CASSFGAVGSLPGNNEQFF
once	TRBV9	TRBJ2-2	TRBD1	TGTGCCAGCAGCGTAGCGGACAGGGGTGGTGCCGGGGAGCTGTTTTTT	CASSVADRGGAGELFF
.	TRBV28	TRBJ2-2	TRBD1	TGTGCCAGCAGTTTACAGGGGGCGGGCGGGGAGCTGTTTTTT	CASSLQGAGGELFF
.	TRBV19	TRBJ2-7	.	TGTGCCAGTAGTCTATCTCTACACGGTGACACCTACGAGCAGTACTTC	CASSLSLHGDTYEQYF
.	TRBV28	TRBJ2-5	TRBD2	TGTGCCAGCAGTCCCGCGGGAGTACCAGAGACCCAGTACTTC	CASSPAGVPETQYF
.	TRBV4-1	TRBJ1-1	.	TGCGCCAGCAGCCAACCGATAAGGAGGGACGGTGAAGCTTTCTTT	CASSQPIRRDGEAFF
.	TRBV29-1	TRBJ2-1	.	TGCAGCGTCGAGCCCAGGTGGGGCAATGAGCAGTTCTTC	CSVEPRWGNEQFF
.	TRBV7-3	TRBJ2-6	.	TGTGCCAGCAGCTTAGACCCGGCCTCTGGGGCCAACGTCCTGACTTTC	CASSLDPASGANVLTF
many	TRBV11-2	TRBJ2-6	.	TGTGCCAGCAGCTTGACAGGCCCCGGGGCCAACGTCCTGACTTTC	CASSLTGPGANVLTF
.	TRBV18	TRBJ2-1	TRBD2	TGTGCCAGCTCACCATTCACTAGCGGGAGAGGTAATGAGCAGTTCTTC	CASSPFTSGRGNEQFF
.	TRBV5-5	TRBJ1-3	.	TGTGCCAGCAGTTCTCCACGCTCTGGAAACACCATATATTTT	CASSSPRSGNTIYF